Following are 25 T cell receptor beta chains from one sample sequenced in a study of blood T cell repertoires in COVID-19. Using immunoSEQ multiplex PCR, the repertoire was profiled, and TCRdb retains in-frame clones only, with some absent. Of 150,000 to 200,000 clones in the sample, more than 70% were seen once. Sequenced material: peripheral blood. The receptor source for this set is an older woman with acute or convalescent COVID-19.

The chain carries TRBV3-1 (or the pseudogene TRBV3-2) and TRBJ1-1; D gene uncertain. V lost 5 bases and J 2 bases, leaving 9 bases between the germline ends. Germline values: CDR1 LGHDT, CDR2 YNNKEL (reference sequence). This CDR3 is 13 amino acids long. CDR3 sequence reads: CASSGGLNTEAFF. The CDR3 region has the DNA TGTGCCAGCAGCGGAGGGTTAAACACTGAAGCTTTCTTT.

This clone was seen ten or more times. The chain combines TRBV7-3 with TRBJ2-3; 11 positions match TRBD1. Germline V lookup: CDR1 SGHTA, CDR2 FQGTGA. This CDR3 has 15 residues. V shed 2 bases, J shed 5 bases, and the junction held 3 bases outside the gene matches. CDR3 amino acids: CASSLGQGAEDTQYF. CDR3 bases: TGTGCCAGCAGCTTAGGACAGGGGGCGGAAGATACGCAGTATTTT.

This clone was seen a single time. This chain's CDR3 is CASSSQGNNEQYF. In DNA form, the CDR3 reads TGTGCCAGCAGCTCCCAGGGGAACAACGAGCAGTACTTC. The chain combines TRBV5-4 with TRBJ2-7; D perhaps matches TRBD1 (6 bases). CDR3 size: 13 residues. Germline values: CDR1 SGHNT, CDR2 YYREEE (reference sequence). The ends were cut back, 3 bases at V and 5 bases at J, with 12 bases in the middle.

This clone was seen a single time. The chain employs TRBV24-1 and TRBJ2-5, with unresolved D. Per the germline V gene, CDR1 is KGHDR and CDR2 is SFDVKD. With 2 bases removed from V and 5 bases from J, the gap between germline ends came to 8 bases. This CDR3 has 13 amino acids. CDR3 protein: CATSDSSVETQYF. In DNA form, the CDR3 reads TGTGCCACCAGTGATTCCTCCGTGGAGACCCAGTACTTC.

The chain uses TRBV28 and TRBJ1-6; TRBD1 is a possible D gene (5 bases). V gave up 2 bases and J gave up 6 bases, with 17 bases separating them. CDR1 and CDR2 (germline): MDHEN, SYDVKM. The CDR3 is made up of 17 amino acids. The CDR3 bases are TGTGCCAGCAGTTTAATAGGGCAGGGCGCTGGTAATTCACCCCTCCACTTT. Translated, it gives CASSLIGQGAGNSPLHF.

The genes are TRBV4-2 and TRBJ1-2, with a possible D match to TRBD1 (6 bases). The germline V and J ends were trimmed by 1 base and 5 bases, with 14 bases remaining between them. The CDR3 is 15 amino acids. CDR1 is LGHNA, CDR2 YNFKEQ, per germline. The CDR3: CASSQGGQERYGYTF. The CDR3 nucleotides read TGTGCCAGCAGCCAAGGGGGGCAGGAACGGTATGGCTACACCTTC.

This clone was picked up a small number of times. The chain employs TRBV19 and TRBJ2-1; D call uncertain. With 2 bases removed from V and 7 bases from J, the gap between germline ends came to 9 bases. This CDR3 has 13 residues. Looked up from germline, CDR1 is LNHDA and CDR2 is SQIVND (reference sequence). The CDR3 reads CASSITPSNEQFF. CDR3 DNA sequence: TGTGCCAGTAGTATAACTCCGAGTAATGAGCAGTTCTTC.

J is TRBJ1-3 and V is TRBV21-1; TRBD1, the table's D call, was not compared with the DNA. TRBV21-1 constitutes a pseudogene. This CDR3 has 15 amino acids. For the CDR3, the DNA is TGTGCCAGCAGGACAGGGGGATCCTCTGGAAACACCATATATTTT. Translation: CASRTGGSSGNTIYF.

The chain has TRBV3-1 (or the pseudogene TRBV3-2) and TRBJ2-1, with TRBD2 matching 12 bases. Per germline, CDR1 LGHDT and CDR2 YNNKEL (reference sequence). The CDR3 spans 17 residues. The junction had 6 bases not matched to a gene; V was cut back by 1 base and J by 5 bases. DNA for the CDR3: TGTGCCAGCAGCCAAGTTCCGGGACTAGCGGGTGACAATGAGCAGTTCTTC. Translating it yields CASSQVPGLAGDNEQFF.

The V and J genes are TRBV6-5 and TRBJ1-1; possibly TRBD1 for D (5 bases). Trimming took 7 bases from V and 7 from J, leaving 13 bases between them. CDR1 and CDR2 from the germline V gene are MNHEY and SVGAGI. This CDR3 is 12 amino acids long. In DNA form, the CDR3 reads TGTGCCAGCATATCAGGGTGGGGTGAAGCTTTCTTT. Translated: CASISGWGEAFF.

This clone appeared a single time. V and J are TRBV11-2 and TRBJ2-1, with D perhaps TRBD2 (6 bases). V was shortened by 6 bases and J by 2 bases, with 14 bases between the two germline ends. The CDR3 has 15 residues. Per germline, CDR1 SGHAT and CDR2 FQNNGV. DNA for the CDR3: TGTGCCAGCAGAAGCGCGGGACTGGCCTACAATGAGCAGTTCTTC. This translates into CASRSAGLAYNEQFF.

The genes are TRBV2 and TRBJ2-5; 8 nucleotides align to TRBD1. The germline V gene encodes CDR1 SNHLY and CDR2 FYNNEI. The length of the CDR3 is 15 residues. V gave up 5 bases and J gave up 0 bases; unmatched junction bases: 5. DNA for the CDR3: TGTGCCAGCAGTTCAGACAGGGGACACCAAGAGACCCAGTACTTC. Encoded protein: CASSSDRGHQETQYF.

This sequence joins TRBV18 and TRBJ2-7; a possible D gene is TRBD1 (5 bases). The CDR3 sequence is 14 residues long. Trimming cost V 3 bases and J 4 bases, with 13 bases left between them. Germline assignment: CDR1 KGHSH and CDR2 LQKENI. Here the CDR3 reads CASSPSQGSYEQYV. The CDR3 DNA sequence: TGTGCCAGCTCACCCTCGCAGGGCTCATACGAGCAGTACGTC.

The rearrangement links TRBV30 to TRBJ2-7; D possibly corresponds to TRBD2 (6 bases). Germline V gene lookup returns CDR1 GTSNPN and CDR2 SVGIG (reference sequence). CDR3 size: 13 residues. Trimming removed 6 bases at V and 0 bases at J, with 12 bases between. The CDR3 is CACSAGPSYEQYF. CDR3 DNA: TGTGCCTGCTCGGCGGGGCCCTCCTACGAGCAGTACTTC.

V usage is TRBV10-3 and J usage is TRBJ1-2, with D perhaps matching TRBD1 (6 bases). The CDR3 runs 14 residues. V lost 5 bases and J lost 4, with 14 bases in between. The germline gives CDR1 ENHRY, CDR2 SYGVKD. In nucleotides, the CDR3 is TGTGCCATCAGTAAACAAGGACAGAGCTATGGCTACACCTTC. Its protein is CAISKQGQSYGYTF.

Written as DNA, the CDR3 is TGTGCCAGCAGCTTATCGGGAGGGCCGAAAGAGACCCAGTACTTC. This translates into CASSLSGGPKETQYF. This chain links TRBV7-3 with TRBJ2-5; 8 nucleotides match TRBD2. Germline V gives CDR1 SGHTA, CDR2 FQGTGA. This CDR3 has 15 residues. Trimming cost V 2 bases and J 3 bases; bases outside gene matches: 5. Filled out from reference TRBV7-3 and TRBJ2-5, the complete variable domain reads GAGVSQTPSNKVTEKGKYVELRCDPISGHTALYWYRQSLGQGPEFLIYFQGTGAADDSGLPNDRFFAVRPEGSVSTLKIQRTERGDSAVYLCASSLSGGPKETQYFGPGTRLLVL.

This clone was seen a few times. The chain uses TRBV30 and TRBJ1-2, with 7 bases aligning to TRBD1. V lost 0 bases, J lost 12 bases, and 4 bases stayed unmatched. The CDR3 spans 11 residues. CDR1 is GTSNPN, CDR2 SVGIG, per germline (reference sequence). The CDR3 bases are TGTGCCTGGAGTGTAGACAGGGCAAACACCTTC. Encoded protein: CAWSVDRANTF.

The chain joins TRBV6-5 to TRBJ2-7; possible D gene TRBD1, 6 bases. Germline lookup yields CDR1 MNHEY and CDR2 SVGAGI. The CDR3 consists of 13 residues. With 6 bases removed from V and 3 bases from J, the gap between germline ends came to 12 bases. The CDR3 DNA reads TGTGCCAGCAGCCTAACAGGGTACTACGAGCAGTACGTC. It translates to CASSLTGYYEQYV.

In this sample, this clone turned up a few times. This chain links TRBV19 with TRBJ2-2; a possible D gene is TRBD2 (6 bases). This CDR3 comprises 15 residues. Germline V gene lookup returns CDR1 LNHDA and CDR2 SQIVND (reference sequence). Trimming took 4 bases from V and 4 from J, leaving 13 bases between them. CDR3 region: CASSNGGTGTGELFF. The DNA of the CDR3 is TGTGCCAGTAGTAATGGCGGGACGGGCACCGGGGAGCTGTTTTTT.

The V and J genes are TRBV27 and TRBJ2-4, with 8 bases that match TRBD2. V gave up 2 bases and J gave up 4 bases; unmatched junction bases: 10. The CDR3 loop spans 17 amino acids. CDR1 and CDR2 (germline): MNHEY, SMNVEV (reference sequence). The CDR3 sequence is CASSLGLPGLVKNIQYF. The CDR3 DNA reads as TGTGCCAGCAGTTTAGGCCTGCCGGGACTAGTTAAAAACATTCAGTACTTC.

CDR3 sequence reads: CASGLVFKGRAAGGYTF. DNA of the CDR3: TGTGCTAGTGGTTTGGTATTTAAGGGCAGGGCGGCTGGAGGCTACACCTTC. This chain connects TRBV12-5 to TRBJ1-2, with D maybe TRBD1 (5 bases). This CDR3 is built from 17 residues. Germline CDR1 is LGHNT and CDR2 is FRNRAP. V was shortened by 0 bases and J by 8 bases, with 22 bases between the two germline ends. Looking up the rest from reference TRBV12-5 and TRBJ1-2 gives the full variable domain: DARVTQTPRHKVTEMGQEVTMRCQPILGHNTVFWYRQTMMQGLELLAYFRNRAPLDDSGMPKDRFSAEMPDATLATLKIQPSEPRDSAVYFCASGLVFKGRAAGGYTFGSGTRLTVV.

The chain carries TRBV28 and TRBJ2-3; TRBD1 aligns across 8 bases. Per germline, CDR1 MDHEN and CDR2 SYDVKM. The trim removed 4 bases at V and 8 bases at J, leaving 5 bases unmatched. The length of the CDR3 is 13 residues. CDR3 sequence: CASSSQGAVTQYF. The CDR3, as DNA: TGTGCCAGCAGTTCCCAGGGGGCTGTTACGCAGTATTTT.

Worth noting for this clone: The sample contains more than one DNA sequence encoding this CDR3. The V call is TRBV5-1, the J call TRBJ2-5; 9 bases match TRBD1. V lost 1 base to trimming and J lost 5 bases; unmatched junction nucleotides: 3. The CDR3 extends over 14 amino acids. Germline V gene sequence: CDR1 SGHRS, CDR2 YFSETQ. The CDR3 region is CASSLTGGRETQYF. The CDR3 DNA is TGCGCCAGCAGCTTGACAGGGGGCCGGGAGACCCAGTACTTC. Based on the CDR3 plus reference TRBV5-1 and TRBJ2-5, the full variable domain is KAGVTQTPRYLIKTRGQQVTLSCSPISGHRSVSWYQQTPGQGLQFLFEYFSETQRNKGNFPGRFSGRQFSNSRSEMNVSTLELGDSALYLCASSLTGGRETQYFGPGTRLLVL.

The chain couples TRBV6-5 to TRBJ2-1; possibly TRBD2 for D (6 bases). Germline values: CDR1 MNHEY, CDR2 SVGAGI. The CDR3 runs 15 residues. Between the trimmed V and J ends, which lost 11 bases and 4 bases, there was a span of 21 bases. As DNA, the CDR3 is TGTGCCCACCGTTCGGGAGTAGGGGAATACAATGAGCAGTTCTTC. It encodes CAHRSGVGEYNEQFF.

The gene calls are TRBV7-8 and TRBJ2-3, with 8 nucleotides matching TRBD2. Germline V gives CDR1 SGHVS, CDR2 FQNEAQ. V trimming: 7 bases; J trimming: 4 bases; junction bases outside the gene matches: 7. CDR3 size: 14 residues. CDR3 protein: CASISGSIADTQYF. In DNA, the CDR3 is TGTGCCAGCATCAGCGGGAGTATTGCAGATACGCAGTATTTT.